Shown below are 29 T cell receptor beta chains from a single sample sequenced in a study of blood T cell repertoires in COVID-19. Sequenced by immunoSEQ multiplex PCR; TCRdb stores in-frame clones only, minus some. The repertoire holds around 300,000 clones, with roughly 86% as singletons. The sample taken for sequencing was PBMCs or T cells enriched from blood (not recorded which). These receptors were obtained from a woman aged 55-70 years who had recovered from COVID-19.

This clone has only one observation. This rearrangement joins TRBV30 to TRBJ1-2, with a possible D match to TRBD1 (6 bases). The V end was cut by 2 bases, the J end by 0 bases, with 10 bases between. This CDR3 has 14 residues. Germline CDR1 is GTSNPN and CDR2 is SVGIG (reference sequence). CDR3 nucleotide sequence: TGTGCCTGGAGTCTCCAGGGGACTAACTATGGCTACACCTTC. Its translation: CAWSLQGTNYGYTF.

The chain recombines TRBV7-9 with TRBJ2-7; D gene ambiguous. The germline V gene encodes CDR1 SEHNR and CDR2 FQNEAQ (reference sequence). CDR3 size: 13 residues. Trimming pared 5 bases from V and 1 base from J, leaving 9 bases between. CDR3 sequence: CASSPVSSYEQYF. The CDR3 nucleotides read TGTGCCAGCAGCCCCGTTTCGTCCTACGAGCAGTACTTC.

The V call is TRBV12-5, the J call TRBJ2-7; 10 positions agree with TRBD2. CDR1 LGHNT and CDR2 FRNRAP come from the germline V gene. The CDR3 sequence is 13 residues long. The J segment lost 2 bases and the V segment lost 8 bases, leaving 3 bases of the junction unmatched. In DNA form, the CDR3 reads TGTGCTAGTTTCCTAGCGGGAGCCTACGAGCAGTACTTC. This gives the protein CASFLAGAYEQYF.

The chain links TRBV11-3 to TRBJ1-1; TRBD1 is a possible D gene (6 bases). The CDR3 is 17 residues long. Trimming removed 5 bases from V and 6 bases from J, with 25 bases in between. Germline-derived CDR1 and CDR2 are SGHNT and YENEEA. CDR3 nucleotides: TGTGCCAGCAGCCTATGGGGTAACAGGGATACTCGCGCTGAAGCTTTCTTT. This translates into CASSLWGNRDTRAEAFF.

The chain has TRBV10-3 and TRBJ2-7; 7 bases agree with TRBD1. From germline, CDR1 is ENHRY and CDR2 SYGVKD. Trimming cost V 6 bases and J 5 bases; bases outside gene matches: 4. The length of the CDR3 is 12 residues. The chain's CDR3 is CAIRTQGNEQYF. CDR3 in DNA: TGTGCCATCAGGACACAGGGGAACGAGCAGTACTTC.

This clone was observed a handful of times. CDR3 sequence reads: CASSLSGKGAYGYTF. CDR3 bases: TGTGCCAGCAGTTTATCAGGGAAGGGGGCCTATGGCTACACCTTC. This chain joins TRBV28 and TRBJ1-2, with TRBD1 identical over 7 bases. Germline V gives CDR1 MDHEN, CDR2 SYDVKM. V lost 1 base, J lost 4 bases, and 6 bases stayed unmatched. This CDR3 comprises 15 residues.

This chain joins TRBV28 and TRBJ2-3; 7 positions agree with TRBD2. CDR1 MDHEN and CDR2 SYDVKM come from the germline V gene. CDR3 length equals 11 residues. This CDR3 reads CALLSGTGQYF. The CDR3 nucleotides read TGTGCTCTCCTCAGCGGGACTGGGCAGTATTTT.

This sequence joins TRBV13 and TRBJ1-3; 7 bases fit TRBD1. Germline V CDR1 and CDR2: PRHDT, FYEKMQ (reference sequence). The trim removed 8 bases at V and 2 bases at J, leaving 0 bases unmatched. CDR3 size: 12 residues. Here the CDR3 DNA reads TGTGCCAGCCAGGGGGCTGGAAACACCATATATTTT. It specifies CASQGAGNTIYF.

As regards this clone: The same CDR3 can be traced to other DNA sequences in this sample. This rearrangement joins TRBV5-1 to TRBJ1-1, with a weak D call TRBD1 (6 bases). The CDR3 runs to 14 residues. The germline V gene encodes CDR1 SGHRS and CDR2 YFSETQ. V shed 4 bases and J shed 1 base, with 11 bases lying between them. Here the CDR3 reads CASSLQGGNTEAFF. The CDR3 nucleotides read TGCGCCAGCAGCCTACAGGGTGGGAACACTGAAGCTTTCTTT.

This rearrangement joins TRBV28 to TRBJ2-7; 7 positions match TRBD1. Germline V gene data show CDR1 as MDHEN and CDR2 as SYDVKM. The CDR3 loop spans 14 amino acids. The J segment lost 1 base and the V segment lost 4 bases, leaving 4 bases of the junction unmatched. CDR3: CASSSGQLSYEQYF. The CDR3 DNA follows: TGTGCCAGCAGTTCGGGACAGCTATCCTACGAGCAGTACTTC.

The chain couples TRBV19 to TRBJ2-6, with a weak D call TRBD2 (5 bases). Germline CDR1 LNHDA, CDR2 SQIVND (reference sequence). V dropped 3 bases and J dropped 0 bases, with 9 bases sitting between them. The CDR3 totals 16 residues. The CDR3 DNA sequence: TGTGCCAGTAGTATGAGGGTCGACTCTGGGGCCAACGTCCTGACTTTC. Translation: CASSMRVDSGANVLTF.

For the CDR3, the DNA is TGTGCCATCAGTGAGTCCGGGACAGGTGCATACGAGCAGTACTTC. It codes for CAISESGTGAYEQYF. The chain employs TRBV10-3 and TRBJ2-7, with TRBD1 matching over 8 bases. The CDR3 contains 15 residues. The germline gives CDR1 ENHRY, CDR2 SYGVKD. The trim removed 0 bases at V and 4 bases at J, leaving 5 bases unmatched.

This clone was detected a few times. V usage is TRBV10-3 and J usage is TRBJ1-6; no clear D gene. Between the trimmed V and J ends, which lost 3 bases and 7 bases, there was a span of 4 bases. CDR1 and CDR2 (germline): ENHRY, SYGVKD. This CDR3 region has 12 residues. The CDR3 here is CAISDPNSPLHF. The CDR3 DNA follows: TGTGCCATCAGTGACCCAAATTCACCCCTCCACTTT.

The chain recombines TRBV7-3 with TRBJ1-1, with D perhaps TRBD1 (6 bases). V was cut by 4 bases and J by 10 bases, with 16 bases left in between. The CDR3 extends over 13 amino acids. CDR1 is SGHTA, CDR2 FQGTGA, per germline. The DNA of the CDR3 is TGTGCCAGCAGCTCCACCGGCGGCAGGGGAGCTTTCTTT. The encoded protein is CASSSTGGRGAFF.

The rearrangement links TRBV6-1 to TRBJ1-3; perhaps TRBD1 as D (5 bases). The CDR3 is 16 residues long. The V gene lost 2 bases and the J gene lost 0 bases, with 11 bases spanning the gap. In germline, CDR1 is MNHNS, CDR2 SASEGT. The CDR3 spells CASSELQVSSGNTIYF. CDR3 nucleotide sequence: TGTGCCAGCAGTGAATTACAGGTGAGCTCTGGAAACACCATATATTTT.

V and J are TRBV11-2 and TRBJ1-1, with TRBD1 matching over 9 bases. V lost 10 bases to trimming and J lost 3 bases; unmatched junction nucleotides: 9. Per the germline V gene, CDR1 is SGHAT and CDR2 is FQNNGV. This CDR3 contains 14 residues. The CDR3 DNA is TGTGCCATCACCACAGGGGGCGCTTACACTGAAGCTTTCTTT. Translation gives CAITTGGAYTEAFF.

The V and J genes are TRBV27 and TRBJ1-5; unclear D gene. The CDR3 has 14 residues. Germline V lookup: CDR1 MNHEY, CDR2 SMNVEV (reference sequence). Trimming cost V 3 bases and J 0 bases, with 6 bases left between them. The CDR3 nucleotides are TGTGCCAGCAGTTTCGGGGATAGCAATCAGCCCCAGCATTTT. It translates to CASSFGDSNQPQHF.

The chain has TRBV6-5 and TRBJ2-2, with a weak D call TRBD1 (6 bases). The germline V gene encodes CDR1 MNHEY and CDR2 SVGAGI. This CDR3 spans 13 amino acids. Trimming left V 4 bases short and J 8 bases short, with 11 bases between. The CDR3 nucleotides are TGTGCCAGCAGTTCGACAACAGGGGGGGAGCTGTTTTTT. Its translation: CASSSTTGGELFF.

This sequence joins TRBV6-5 and TRBJ2-1; D may be TRBD2 (7 bases). CDR1 and CDR2 from the germline V gene are MNHEY and SVGAGI. There are 16 residues in the CDR3. V shed 4 bases and J shed 0 bases, with 13 bases lying between them. The CDR3 here is CASSFRGGASYNEQFF. CDR3 DNA: TGTGCCAGCAGTTTCCGTGGGGGGGCCTCCTACAATGAGCAGTTCTTC.

The chain carries TRBV2 and TRBJ1-2; no clear D. The ends were cut back, 3 bases at V and 6 bases at J, with 14 bases in the middle. Germline values: CDR1 SNHLY, CDR2 FYNNEI. This CDR3 has 14 residues. The CDR3 coding sequence is TGTGCCAGCAGTGATGGGCAGCCGGGGAATGGCTACACCTTC. It is translated as CASSDGQPGNGYTF.

V is TRBV10-2 and J is TRBJ1-1; 7 bases are shared with TRBD1. Trimming took 8 bases from V and 9 from J; bases not matched to a gene: 9. There are 12 residues in the CDR3. Germline V gene lookup returns CDR1 WSHSY and CDR2 SAAADI. The CDR3 nucleotides read TGCGCCAGCGGTAGACAGGGCGGCCAAGCTTTCTTT. It encodes CASGRQGGQAFF.

This chain joins TRBV7-9 and TRBJ1-1; D is unclear. Germline values: CDR1 SEHNR, CDR2 FQNEAQ (reference sequence). Trimming stripped 4 bases from V and 5 bases from J, with 2 bases between. The CDR3 contains 10 residues. The CDR3 DNA reads TGTGCCAGCAGCTCGACTGAAGCTTTCTTT. Translating it yields CASSSTEAFF.

The V and J genes are TRBV2 and TRBJ2-5; D ambiguous. Germline lookup yields CDR1 SNHLY and CDR2 FYNNEI. The CDR3 totals 13 residues. V was pared by 7 bases and J by 3 bases, with 12 bases between. The CDR3 region has the DNA TGTGCCAGCACCAGATACGTTGAAGAGACCCAGTACTTC. Protein: CASTRYVEETQYF.

The genes are TRBV9 and TRBJ1-2, with TRBD1 as a possible D gene (6 bases). The CDR3 has 14 residues. The V end was cut by 4 bases, the J end by 5 bases, with 15 bases between. Per germline, CDR1 SGDLS and CDR2 YYNGEE. The CDR3 reads CASSPNTGPYGYTF. DNA of the CDR3: TGTGCCAGCAGCCCTAATACAGGGCCTTATGGCTACACCTTC.

The chain couples TRBV2 to TRBJ2-7, with 10 bases that match TRBD1. J lost 9 bases, V lost 8 bases, and 10 bases had no gene match. This CDR3 is built from 13 residues. CDR1 is SNHLY and CDR2 is FYNNEI in the germline V gene. The CDR3 DNA sequence: TGTGCCAGCGAGCGGGACAGGGGATATGGGCAGTACTTC. Amino acids: CASERDRGYGQYF.

The rearrangement uses TRBV28 and TRBJ2-1; possible D gene TRBD2, 5 bases. Trimming removed 4 bases at V and 9 bases at J, with 13 bases between. This CDR3 region has 13 residues. CDR1 is MDHEN, CDR2 SYDVKM, per germline. CDR3 sequence (DNA): TGTGCCAGCAGTTCACTTAGCGCCGGTGAGCAGTTCTTC. It yields the protein CASSSLSAGEQFF.

The J gene is TRBJ2-7, the V gene TRBV5-4; 9 bases match TRBD2. The J segment lost 5 bases and the V segment lost 0 bases, leaving 6 bases of the junction unmatched. Germline V gene sequence: CDR1 SGHNT, CDR2 YYREEE (reference sequence). The CDR3 runs 15 residues. CDR3 sequence (DNA): TGTGCCAGCAGCTTGGAAGCGGGGGGTGTCCACGAGCAGTACTTC. Translating it yields CASSLEAGGVHEQYF.

In its sample, this clone was seen a few times. CDR3 nucleotide sequence: TGTGCCAGCAGTCCGCGGGGTGGGGGAGGCTTCCAGGACGAGCAGTACTTC. Protein product: CASSPRGGGGFQDEQYF. V is TRBV6-6 and J is TRBJ2-7; TRBD2 is a possible D gene (6 bases). CDR3 size: 17 residues. Trimming removed 5 bases from V and 5 bases from J, with 25 bases in between. Germline CDR1 and CDR2: MNHNY and SVGAGI (reference sequence).

This chain links TRBV9 with TRBJ2-1, with no clear D. This CDR3 region has 13 residues. V dropped 0 bases and J dropped 9 bases, with 10 bases sitting between them. Germline loops: CDR1 SGDLS, CDR2 YYNGEE. The CDR3 loop reads CASSVVSAGEQFF. The CDR3, as DNA: TGTGCCAGCAGCGTAGTCAGCGCCGGTGAGCAGTTCTTC.